The 18 T cell receptor beta chains presented below share a single source sample, sequenced in a study of OX40 agonist ivuxolimab in advanced cancers. Receptor libraries were prepared by the immunoSEQ multiplex PCR assay. Here the immuneACCESS table is served through TCRdb, limited to in-frame sequences with V and J called. Missing clones are a known gap in these copies; in checked studies unresolved V genes cover under half, and the rest lacks a known reason. The sample table shows fewer than 85,000 clones, and approximately 86% are seen once. The ten largest clonotypes hold about 2% of the sample. This sample comprised CD4+ or CD8+ T cells sorted from blood, obtained in a trial of the OX40 agonist ivuxolimab. These TCRs come from an adult with an advanced solid tumor such as melanoma, head and neck, liver or kidney cancer.

The chain employs TRBV4-2 and TRBJ1-2; D unresolved. The CDR3 loop spans 15 amino acids. V lost 1 base and J 2 bases, leaving 11 bases between the germline ends. Germline V CDR1 and CDR2: LGHNA, YNFKEQ. As DNA, the CDR3 is TGTGCCAGCAGCCAAGGAGGTACGGAGAACTATGGCTACACCTTC. Amino acid sequence: CASSQGGTENYGYTF.

In this sample, this clone is medium-sized. The chain links TRBV6-6 to TRBJ1-6; TRBD1 aligns across 7 bases. Trimming at V came to 6 bases and at J to 5 bases, leaving 7 bases not matched to a gene. Germline V gives CDR1 MNHNY, CDR2 SVGAGI (reference sequence). The CDR3 consists of 15 residues. The CDR3 DNA reads as TGTGCCAGCAGACCGGGACAGAGAAATAATTCACCCCTCCACTTT. This sequence encodes CASRPGQRNNSPLHF.

V gene TRBV4-2 combines with J gene TRBJ2-2, with D maybe TRBD1 (5 bases). CDR1 LGHNA and CDR2 YNFKEQ come from the germline V gene. The CDR3 is 18 residues long. The V and J ends lost 2 bases and 1 base respectively, with 17 bases between them. The CDR3 DNA sequence: TGTGCCAGCAGCCAAACAAGGTCGACAGTCCTGAACACCGGGGAGCTGTTTTTT. It encodes CASSQTRSTVLNTGELFF.

The chain uses TRBV19 and TRBJ2-7, with 7 bases aligning to TRBD1. J was trimmed by 6 bases and V by 0 bases; bases with no gene match: 5. Germline CDR1 is LNHDA and CDR2 is SQIVND (reference sequence). The CDR3 totals 14 residues. CDR3 DNA sequence: TGTGCCAGTAGTATAGAAGGGGGCCTCTCCGAGCAGTACTTC. This gives the protein CASSIEGGLSEQYF.

The V gene is TRBV4-1, the J gene TRBJ2-2; D is ambiguous. The CDR3 loop spans 20 amino acids. V was trimmed by 4 bases and J by 0 bases, leaving 24 bases between them. Germline lookup yields CDR1 MGHRA and CDR2 YSYEKL. The CDR3 coding sequence is TGCGCCAGCAGCCTCTGGGCCAAGATCCGCACAGCCGCGAACACCGGGGAGCTGTTTTTT. Amino acid sequence: CASSLWAKIRTAANTGELFF.

This clone was found a few times. This chain joins TRBV28 and TRBJ1-2, with D possibly TRBD1 on 5 matching bases. The CDR3 extends over 14 amino acids. CDR1 MDHEN and CDR2 SYDVKM come from the germline V gene. The V and J ends lost 6 bases and 6 bases respectively, with 17 bases between them. CDR3 sequence: CASSLGWGGNGYTF. In DNA, the CDR3 is TGTGCCAGCAGCCTTGGATGGGGGGGTAATGGCTACACCTTC.

The J gene is TRBJ2-5, the V gene TRBV4-1; D may be TRBD2 (6 bases). The CDR3 spans 15 residues. Trimming shortened V by 1 base and J by 4 bases, and 13 bases separated the two germline ends. Germline lookup yields CDR1 MGHRA and CDR2 YSYEKL. The CDR3 region has the DNA TGCGCCAGCAGCCAAGTTCTCTCGGGGGTAGAGACCCAGTACTTC. Its translation is CASSQVLSGVETQYF.

The genes are TRBV4-1 and TRBJ1-2; the match to TRBD1 covers 9 bases. From germline, CDR1 is MGHRA and CDR2 YSYEKL. The CDR3 sequence is 16 residues long. Trimming took 3 bases from V and 6 from J; bases not matched to a gene: 11. CDR3 DNA sequence: TGCGCCAGCAGCCAGGGGGACTCCCGGGACAGGGATGGCTACACCTTC. Its translation is CASSQGDSRDRDGYTF.

This clone occurred once. The sample carries other DNA sequences with the same CDR3. The J gene is TRBJ1-2, the V gene TRBV6-6, with D unclear. CDR1 and CDR2 (germline): MNHNY, SVGAGI (reference sequence). The V end lost 6 bases, the J end lost 8 bases, and 16 bases lay between the germline ends. The CDR3 spans 13 residues. The CDR3 region is CASSYEQPSGYTF. The CDR3 DNA is TGTGCCAGCAGCTACGAACAGCCGTCGGGCTACACCTTC.

In the case of this clone: A junction end diverges from the germline sequence, so it may reflect a read error. The gene calls are TRBV7-7 and TRBJ2-3; D perhaps matches TRBD1 (5 bases). The CDR3 contains 15 residues. Looked up from germline, CDR1 is SSHAT and CDR2 is FNYEAQ (reference sequence). The CDR3 DNA sequence: TGTGCTAGCAGCTTAGGGCAGGGTAGCACAGATACGCAGTATTTT. This sequence encodes CASSLGQGSTDTQYF.

V usage is TRBV5-1 and J usage is TRBJ2-7; D gene uncertain. Germline V gene sequence: CDR1 SGHRS, CDR2 YFSETQ. CDR3 length equals 11 residues. V lost 5 bases and J lost 1, with 4 bases in between. CDR3 amino acids: CASRGSYEQYF. DNA for the CDR3: TGCGCCAGCAGGGGATCCTACGAGCAGTACTTC.

This clone came up once. The chain carries TRBV28 and TRBJ2-4; 7 bases are a match to TRBD2. Germline CDR1 MDHEN, CDR2 SYDVKM. This CDR3 region has 13 residues. J lost 2 bases, V lost 10 bases, and 5 bases had no gene match. CDR3 region: CATSGGTKNIQYF. CDR3 coding DNA: TGTGCCACCTCGGGGGGAACCAAAAACATTCAGTACTTC.

The CDR3 region has the DNA TGCGCCAGCAGCCCTGACTCCGGGACAGGTTACTATGGCTACACCTTC. Translating it yields CASSPDSGTGYYGYTF. This chain connects TRBV5-1 to TRBJ1-2; TRBD1 matches 8 bases. CDR1 is SGHRS, CDR2 YFSETQ, per germline. This CDR3 is built from 16 residues. The trim removed 4 bases at V and 3 bases at J, leaving 11 bases unmatched.

The chain links TRBV27 to TRBJ1-4; D is perhaps TRBD1 (5 bases). In germline, CDR1 is MNHEY, CDR2 SMNVEV (reference sequence). Trimming shortened V by 6 bases and J by 0 bases, and 14 bases separated the two germline ends. CDR3 length: 16 residues. The CDR3, as DNA: TGTGCCAGCAGCCGTAGACAGCCTGCAACTAATGAAAAACTGTTTTTT. It translates to CASSRRQPATNEKLFF. Looking up the rest from reference TRBV27 and TRBJ1-4 gives the full variable domain: EAQVTQNPRYLITVTGKKLTVTCSQNMNHEYMSWYRQDPGLGLRQIYYSMNVEVTDKGDVPEGYKVSRKEKRNFPLILESPSPNQTSLYFCASSRRQPATNEKLFFGSGTQLSVL.

The chain recombines TRBV7-9 with TRBJ1-2; D ambiguous. Trimming removed 8 bases at V and 0 bases at J, with 10 bases between. CDR3 length: 13 residues. Germline-derived CDR1 and CDR2 are SEHNR and FQNEAQ (reference sequence). CDR3 in DNA: TGTGCCAGCCGTGCCTCGGCTAACTATGGCTACACCTTC. Its protein product is CASRASANYGYTF.

The chain couples TRBV19 to TRBJ2-2; no clear D. The CDR3 runs to 16 residues. The germline V and J ends were trimmed by 10 bases and 4 bases, with 22 bases remaining between them. The germline gives CDR1 LNHDA, CDR2 SQIVND (reference sequence). The CDR3 DNA is TGTGCCACCCATAGTGCACGTGGTAGCACCACCGGGGAGCTGTTTTTT. Protein: CATHSARGSTTGELFF.

For the CDR3, the DNA is TGTGCCAGACCGAGACGAGGGGAAGAGACCCAGTACTTC. Translated, it gives CARPRRGEETQYF. This chain joins TRBV21-1 and TRBJ2-5. TRBV21-1 is flagged as a pseudogene. This CDR3 comprises 13 residues.

The chain carries TRBV7-2 and TRBJ2-3, with 8 bases that match TRBD2. J gave up 2 bases and V 8 bases, and 9 bases lay outside the gene matches. The CDR3 is 15 residues long. CDR1 is SGHTA, CDR2 FQGNSA, per germline. The CDR3 here is CASSRAGGLTDTQYF. CDR3 nucleotide sequence: TGTGCCAGCTCCCGGGCGGGGGGCCTCACAGATACGCAGTATTTT.